Sequencing of this TCR beta chain was carried out in a study of T cells in narcolepsy. Study background: Patients with NT1 or NT2 and healthy control donors were enrolled. General observations from the study: No autoreactive T cell clone sequences appeared in some memory CD4+ repertoires. Blood of same and different patients, but not healthy controls, reportedly held recurring autoreactive clonotypes. Autoreactive HCRT-specific and TRIB2-specific clonotypes were marked in same-patient CSF-versus-blood CD4+ comparisons.

Data came from immunoSEQ multiplex PCR; TCRdb stores just in-frame clones and leaves some out. Among about 25,000 clones listed, about 86% were seen once. Remarks on this clone: No antigen is known for it.

Germline-derived CDR1 and CDR2 are MNHEY and SVGAGI. The J segment lost 7 bases and the V segment lost 7 bases, leaving 5 bases of the junction unmatched. The length of the CDR3 is 12 residues. The source material was CD45RA- memory CD4+ T cells from PBMCs. The chain links TRBV6-5 to TRBJ2-7; 9 bases agree with TRBD2. The clonotype originates from a human donor with narcolepsy. This chain's CDR3 is CASTGLAGEQYF. The DNA of the CDR3 is TGTGCCAGCACCGGGCTAGCGGGAGAGCAGTACTTC.